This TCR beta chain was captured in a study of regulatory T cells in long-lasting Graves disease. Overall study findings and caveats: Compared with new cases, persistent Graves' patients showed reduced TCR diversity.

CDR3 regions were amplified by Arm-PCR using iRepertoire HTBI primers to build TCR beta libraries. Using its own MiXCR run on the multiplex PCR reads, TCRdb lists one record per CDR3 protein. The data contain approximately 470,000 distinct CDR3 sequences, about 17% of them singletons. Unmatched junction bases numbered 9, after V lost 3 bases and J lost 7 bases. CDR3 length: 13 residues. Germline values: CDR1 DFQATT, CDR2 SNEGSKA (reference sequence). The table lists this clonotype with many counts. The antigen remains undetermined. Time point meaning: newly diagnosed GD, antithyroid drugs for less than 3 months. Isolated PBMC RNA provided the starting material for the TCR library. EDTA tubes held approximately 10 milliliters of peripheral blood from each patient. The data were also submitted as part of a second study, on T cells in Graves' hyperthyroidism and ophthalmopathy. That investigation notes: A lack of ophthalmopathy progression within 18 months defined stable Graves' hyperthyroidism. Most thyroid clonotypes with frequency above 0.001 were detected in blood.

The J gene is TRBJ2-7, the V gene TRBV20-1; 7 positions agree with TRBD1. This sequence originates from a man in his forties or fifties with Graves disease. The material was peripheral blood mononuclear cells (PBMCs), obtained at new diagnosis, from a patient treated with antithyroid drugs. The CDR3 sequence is CSASPTGEWEQYF. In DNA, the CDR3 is TGCAGTGCTAGCCCCACAGGGGAATGGGAGCAGTACTTC.